Below are 20 T cell receptor beta chains sequenced from a single sample in a study of OX40 agonist ivuxolimab in advanced cancers. Library preparation used the immunoSEQ multiplex PCR assay. Sourced from immuneACCESS, this table was stored by TCRdb with only in-frame sequences that have V and J called. A share of the clones is absent; for the studies checked, an unresolved V gene accounts for under half, and the remainder has no known explanation. The sample profile shows 60,000 or so clones; around 88% of them were found once. About 0.75% of the sample is taken by the ten largest. Sample: CD4+ or CD8+ T cells sorted from blood, taken in a trial of the OX40 agonist ivuxolimab. The origin of the receptors is an adult with an advanced solid tumor such as melanoma, head and neck, liver or kidney cancer.

The chain employs TRBV9 and TRBJ2-7, with D maybe TRBD1 (6 bases). The V gene lost 3 bases and the J gene lost 5 bases, with 6 bases spanning the gap. The length of the CDR3 is 11 residues. CDR1 and CDR2 from the germline V gene are SGDLS and YYNGEE. CDR3 nucleotides: TGTGCCAGCAGCGAGGGGGACGAGCAGTACTTC. It encodes CASSEGDEQYF.

The chain uses TRBV11-2 and TRBJ2-7, with no clear D. Germline CDR1 SGHAT, CDR2 FQNNGV. The CDR3 sequence is 15 residues long. V lost 5 bases, J lost 2 bases, and 16 bases lay in between. The CDR3 spells CASSVVLSSTYEQYF. The CDR3 coding sequence is TGTGCCAGCAGCGTAGTCCTCTCATCCACCTACGAGCAGTACTTC.

The chain combines TRBV27 with TRBJ2-7; 7 nucleotides match TRBD1. J lost 2 bases, V lost 10 bases, and 14 bases had no gene match. CDR1 is MNHEY, CDR2 SMNVEV, per germline (reference sequence). There are 15 residues in the CDR3. The CDR3 is CATSRQHRGPYEQYF. In nucleotides, the CDR3 is TGTGCCACCTCCCGCCAGCACAGGGGACCCTACGAGCAGTACTTC.

V and J are TRBV11-2 and TRBJ2-2, with TRBD1 matching over 9 bases. Germline V gene lookup returns CDR1 SGHAT and CDR2 FQNNGV. The CDR3 has 14 amino acids. The junction had 5 bases not matched to a gene; V was cut back by 5 bases and J by 7 bases. This CDR3 reads CASSRTGDGGELFF. The CDR3 DNA reads as TGTGCCAGCAGCCGGACAGGGGATGGCGGGGAGCTGTTTTTT.

The rearrangement uses TRBV29-1 and TRBJ1-2, with 9 bases lining up with TRBD1. The CDR3 totals 12 residues. V gave up 6 bases and J gave up 8 bases; unmatched junction bases: 7. CDR1 is SQVTM and CDR2 is ANQGSEA in the germline V gene. The CDR3 here is CSVGRQGGGYTF. As DNA, the CDR3 is TGCAGCGTCGGACGACAGGGGGGCGGCTACACCTTC. Complete variable domain (other parts from reference TRBV29-1 and TRBJ1-2): SAVISQKPSRDICQRGTSLTIQCQVDSQVTMMFWYRQQPGQSLTLIATANQGSEATYESGFVIDKFPISRPNLTFSTLTVSNMSPEDSSIYLCSVGRQGGGYTFGSGTRLTVV.

The chain carries TRBV25-1 and TRBJ1-3; no clear D gene. V was trimmed by 7 bases and J by 8 bases, leaving 15 bases between them. There are 13 residues in the CDR3. Germline lookup yields CDR1 MGHDK and CDR2 SYGVNS. CDR3 in DNA: TGTGCCAGCACGGCTGAATGGATGCACACCATATATTTT. Translating gives CASTAEWMHTIYF.

V and J are TRBV18 and TRBJ2-7, with TRBD1 as a possible D gene (5 bases). Trimming took off 0 bases at V and 6 bases at J, with 12 bases between the two ends. The CDR3 sequence is 14 residues long. Germline-derived CDR1 and CDR2 are KGHSH and LQKENI. CDR3: CASSPPFQGGEQYF. CDR3 bases: TGTGCCAGCTCACCACCGTTTCAGGGCGGCGAGCAGTACTTC.

J is TRBJ2-1 and V is TRBV2; tentative D call: TRBD2 (5 bases). V lost 7 bases and J lost 0, with 10 bases in between. The CDR3 sequence is 14 residues long. Looked up from germline, CDR1 is SNHLY and CDR2 is FYNNEI. CDR3 region: CASTKRSSYNEQFF. For the CDR3, the DNA is TGTGCCAGCACGAAGCGGTCCTCCTACAATGAGCAGTTCTTC.

This chain links TRBV5-4 with TRBJ1-4; D not certain. Deletions cut 4 bases from V and 3 bases from J, with 13 bases between. This CDR3 contains 15 residues. From germline, CDR1 is SGHNT and CDR2 YYREEE (reference sequence). DNA for the CDR3: TGTGCCAGCAGCGGGCAGACTGGATCTAATGAAAAACTGTTTTTT. The encoded protein is CASSGQTGSNEKLFF.

With regard to this clone: A junction boundary mismatches the germline segment, possibly from a read error. The rearrangement joins TRBV4-2 to TRBJ2-7, with a weak D call TRBD2 (8 bases). From germline, CDR1 is LGHNA and CDR2 YNFKEQ. CDR3 length: 17 residues. The CDR3 protein is CASNQGGGRGVSYEQYF. In DNA, the CDR3 is TGTGCCAGCAACCAAGGGGGCGGGCGGGGGGTATCCTACGAGCAGTACTTC.

V usage is TRBV30 and J usage is TRBJ2-5, with 8 bases matching TRBD2. The closer fit of TRBJ2-7 to the DNA end suggests the J call may be wrong. CDR1 GTSNPN and CDR2 SVGIG come from the germline V gene (reference sequence). The length of the CDR3 is 15 residues. Written as DNA, the CDR3 is TGTGCCTGGAGTGACACGGGGGGGGTGCCCTACGAGCAGTACTTC. Its translation: CAWSDTGGVPYEQYF.

The V gene is TRBV10-3, the J gene TRBJ2-1, with TRBD2 matching 15 bases. J lost 7 bases, V lost 10 bases, and 8 bases had no gene match. The CDR3 runs to 15 residues. CDR1 is ENHRY, CDR2 SYGVKD, per germline. The CDR3 loop is CATRTSGRAGNEQFF. The CDR3 bases are TGTGCCACCCGGACTAGCGGGAGGGCCGGGAATGAGCAGTTCTTC.

This clone came up once. CDR3 DNA: TGTGCCAGCAGCCCACAACGGGGGGGCCCGGGAGGAAGGAATGAGCAGTTCTTC. Translated: CASSPQRGGPGGRNEQFF. The chain links TRBV9 to TRBJ2-1; TRBD2 matches at 8 bases. From germline, CDR1 is SGDLS and CDR2 YYNGEE. The V and J ends lost 4 bases and 7 bases, in that order; junction bases with no gene match: 19. The CDR3 is 18 residues long.

The gene calls are TRBV30 and TRBJ2-1; 8 nucleotides align to TRBD2. J lost 7 bases, V lost 2 bases, and 7 bases had no gene match. Germline values: CDR1 GTSNPN, CDR2 SVGIG (reference sequence). This CDR3 spans 14 amino acids. The CDR3 coding sequence is TGTGCCTGGAGTCCGGGAGGGCCAAGGAATGAGCAGTTCTTC. Its protein product is CAWSPGGPRNEQFF. Complete variable domain (other parts from reference TRBV30 and TRBJ2-1): SQTIHQWPATLVQPVGSPLSLECTVEGTSNPNLYWYRQAAGRGLQLLFYSVGIGQISSEVPQNLSASRPQDRQFILSSKKLLLSDSGFYLCAWSPGGPRNEQFFGPGTRLTVL.

The chain is built from TRBV5-1 and TRBJ1-4; D gene uncertain. The CDR3 contains 14 residues. Germline V gives CDR1 SGHRS, CDR2 YFSETQ. V dropped 2 bases and J dropped 0 bases, with 5 bases sitting between them. The CDR3 here is CASSLGATNEKLFF. CDR3 coding DNA: TGCGCCAGCAGCTTAGGAGCAACTAATGAAAAACTGTTTTTT.

The rearrangement uses TRBV19 and TRBJ2-7; 10 bases align to TRBD1. J was trimmed by 3 bases and V by 5 bases; bases with no gene match: 7. The CDR3 covers 15 residues. Per the germline V gene, CDR1 is LNHDA and CDR2 is SQIVND (reference sequence). DNA for the CDR3: TGTGCCAGTAGTGGTCGACAGGGGGCTCACTACGAGCAGTACTTC. Amino acid sequence: CASSGRQGAHYEQYF.

The rearrangement links TRBV23-1 to TRBJ1-4; D is uncertain. TRBV23-1 is placed among ORFs of uncertain function. The CDR3 has 13 amino acids. Trimming took off 2 bases at V and 0 bases at J, with 1 base between the two ends. The CDR3 nucleotides read TGCGCCAGCAGTCAACCAACTAATGAAAAACTGTTTTTT. Its translation: CASSQPTNEKLFF.

V usage is TRBV19 and J usage is TRBJ2-3; D might be TRBD2 (6 bases). Deletions cut 4 bases from V and 7 bases from J, with 21 bases between. This CDR3 contains 16 residues. CDR1 and CDR2 from the germline V gene are LNHDA and SQIVND (reference sequence). The CDR3 loop is CASSSFVIGSRNTQYF. The CDR3 nucleotides are TGTGCCAGTAGTAGTTTTGTCATCGGGAGTAGAAATACGCAGTATTTT.

The V and J genes are TRBV15 and TRBJ1-5, with D perhaps matching TRBD1 (5 bases). This CDR3 region has 16 residues. The V gene lost 0 bases and the J gene lost 2 bases, with 11 bases spanning the gap. CDR1 is LNHNV and CDR2 is YYDKDF in the germline V gene (reference sequence). The CDR3 spells CATSRDGGAGNQPQHF. CDR3 nucleotides: TGTGCCACCAGCAGAGACGGGGGAGCGGGCAATCAGCCCCAGCATTTT.

The genes are TRBV30 and TRBJ1-4; TRBD1 is a possible D gene (5 bases). The CDR3 covers 17 residues. Germline V gene data show CDR1 as GTSNPN and CDR2 as SVGIG (reference sequence). V was trimmed by 1 base and J by 6 bases, leaving 21 bases between them. The CDR3 nucleotides read TGTGCCTGGAGTGGCGGGGCTCAATTCCCCTTATATGAAAAACTGTTTTTT. It yields the protein CAWSGGAQFPLYEKLFF. Combining the CDR3 with reference TRBV30 and TRBJ1-4 gives the whole variable domain SQTIHQWPATLVQPVGSPLSLECTVEGTSNPNLYWYRQAAGRGLQLLFYSVGIGQISSEVPQNLSASRPQDRQFILSSKKLLLSDSGFYLCAWSGGAQFPLYEKLFFGSGTQLSVL.